The 14 T cell receptor beta chains below all came from one sample that was sequenced in a study of OX40 agonist ivuxolimab in advanced cancers. The assay was immunoSEQ multiplex PCR, and TCRdb's table has in-frame clones only and misses some. The sample holds around 70,000 clones, 70% to 90% seen once. Specimen: CD4+ or CD8+ T cells sorted from blood, collected in a trial of the OX40 agonist ivuxolimab. Receptors were obtained from an adult with an advanced solid tumor such as melanoma, head and neck, liver or kidney cancer.

The V and J genes are TRBV10-3 and TRBJ1-2; 9 bases are shared with TRBD1. This CDR3 region has 12 residues. Germline V lookup: CDR1 ENHRY, CDR2 SYGVKD. With 5 bases clipped from V and 8 bases from J, the junction kept 3 bases outside the gene matches. CDR3 bases: TGTGCCATCAGTAAGGACAGGGGCGGCTACACCTTC. Translating it yields CAISKDRGGYTF.

The CDR3 region is CASSDRGSLNYGYTF. The CDR3 DNA reads as TGCGCCAGCAGCGACAGGGGTTCCCTTAACTATGGCTACACCTTC. This chain joins TRBV5-1 and TRBJ1-2; the match to TRBD1 covers 8 bases. V was clipped by 4 bases and J by 1 base; unmatched bases: 6. CDR1 and CDR2 (germline): SGHRS, YFSETQ. The CDR3 consists of 15 residues.

J is TRBJ2-1 and V is TRBV5-1, with 13 bases aligning to TRBD2. The CDR3 has 15 amino acids. The V gene's germline CDR1 is SGHRS and CDR2 YFSETQ. J lost 9 bases, V lost 5 bases, and 8 bases had no gene match. This CDR3 reads CASSRTSGSEGEQFF. Here the CDR3 DNA reads TGCGCCAGCAGTCGGACTAGCGGGAGCGAAGGTGAGCAGTTCTTC. Drawing the rest from reference TRBV5-1 and TRBJ2-1, the complete variable domain is KAGVTQTPRYLIKTRGQQVTLSCSPISGHRSVSWYQQTPGQGLQFLFEYFSETQRNKGNFPGRFSGRQFSNSRSEMNVSTLELGDSALYLCASSRTSGSEGEQFFGPGTRLTVL.

The genes are TRBV14 and TRBJ2-7, with a possible D match to TRBD1 (5 bases). Trimming removed 3 bases at V and 0 bases at J, with 12 bases between. CDR1 is SGHDN and CDR2 is FVKESK in the germline V gene. The CDR3 length is 15 residues. CDR3 sequence: CASSQGQGFSYEQYF. The CDR3 nucleotides are TGTGCCAGCAGCCAGGGGCAGGGTTTCTCCTACGAGCAGTACTTC.

The chain couples TRBV2 to TRBJ1-1; tentatively, D is TRBD1 (5 bases). CDR3 length equals 12 residues. Germline loops: CDR1 SNHLY, CDR2 FYNNEI. V was cut by 6 bases and J by 7 bases, with 12 bases left in between. This CDR3 reads CASSAEGNEAFF. In nucleotides, the CDR3 is TGTGCCAGCAGCGCGGAGGGGAATGAAGCTTTCTTT.

V usage is TRBV18 and J usage is TRBJ1-2; D is unresolved. Germline values: CDR1 KGHSH, CDR2 LQKENI. The CDR3 sequence is 12 residues long. V lost 2 bases to trimming and J lost 6 bases, with 7 bases between them. This CDR3 is CASSPAEDGYTF. As DNA, the CDR3 is TGTGCCAGCTCACCAGCGGAGGATGGCTACACCTTC.

This clone was seen a few times. V and J are TRBV13 and TRBJ1-2; 9 bases map to TRBD1. V lost 5 bases, J lost 6 bases, and 4 bases stayed unmatched. The CDR3 loop spans 13 amino acids. Germline assignment: CDR1 PRHDT and CDR2 FYEKMQ (reference sequence). The CDR3 sequence: CASSHTGGHGYTF. Here the CDR3 DNA reads TGTGCCAGCAGCCACACAGGGGGCCATGGCTACACCTTC. The full variable domain, rest sourced from reference TRBV13 and TRBJ1-2, is AAGVIQSPRHLIKEKRETATLKCYPIPRHDTVYWYQQGPGQDPQFLISFYEKMQSDKGSIPDRFSAQQFSDYHSELNMSSLELGDSALYFCASSHTGGHGYTFGSGTRLTVV.

The gene calls are TRBV19 and TRBJ1-2, with 10 bases that match TRBD1. After removal of 8 bases from V and 4 bases from J, the junction contained 7 bases not matched to a gene. The germline V gene has CDR1 LNHDA and CDR2 SQIVND (reference sequence). CDR3 length: 14 amino acids. Here the CDR3 DNA reads TGTGCCAGTGCCGGGACAGGGGCCTTCTATGGCTACACCTTC. Protein: CASAGTGAFYGYTF.

The CDR3 DNA reads as TGTGCCACCAGCAGGGGGGGTTTTAATAGCAATCAGCCCCAGCATTTT. Its translation: CATSRGGFNSNQPQHF. This chain connects TRBV15 to TRBJ1-5, with TRBD1 as a possible D gene (5 bases). In germline, CDR1 is LNHNV, CDR2 YYDKDF (reference sequence). The CDR3 contains 16 residues. With 3 bases removed from V and 0 bases from J, the gap between germline ends came to 12 bases.

V is TRBV7-9 and J is TRBJ1-4; D unclear. Trimming took 4 bases from V and 4 from J, leaving 16 bases between them. The CDR3 covers 16 residues. Looked up from germline, CDR1 is SEHNR and CDR2 is FQNEAQ (reference sequence). The CDR3 loop is CASSSPQVAHNEKLFF. In nucleotides, the CDR3 is TGTGCCAGCAGCTCACCTCAAGTCGCCCATAATGAAAAACTGTTTTTT. The full variable domain, with the rest looked up from reference TRBV7-9 and TRBJ1-4, is DTGVSQNPRHKITKRGQNVTFRCDPISEHNRLYWYRQTLGQGPEFLTYFQNEAQLEKSRLLSDRFSAERPKGSFSTLEIQRTEQGDSAMYLCASSSPQVAHNEKLFFGSGTQLSVL.

The chain links TRBV5-1 to TRBJ2-3; TRBD2 agrees at 7 bases. V trimming: 1 base; J trimming: 0 bases; junction bases outside the gene matches: 2. This CDR3 contains 15 residues. CDR1 is SGHRS and CDR2 is YFSETQ in the germline V gene. The CDR3 nucleotides read TGCGCCAGCAGCTTGCGAGCGGGAAGCACAGATACGCAGTATTTT. Amino acid sequence: CASSLRAGSTDTQYF.

The CDR3: CASRQGPSTDTQYF. The CDR3, as DNA: TGTGCCAGCAGACAGGGGCCTAGCACAGATACGCAGTATTTT. This chain joins TRBV28 and TRBJ2-3; 7 bases line up with TRBD1. From germline, CDR1 is MDHEN and CDR2 SYDVKM. The V gene end was trimmed by 6 bases and the J gene end by 0 bases; junction bases not matched to a gene: 3. The CDR3 sequence is 14 residues long. Based on the CDR3 plus reference TRBV28 and TRBJ2-3, the full variable domain is DVKVTQSSRYLVKRTGEKVFLECVQDMDHENMFWYRQDPGLGLRLIYFSYDVKMKEKGDIPEGYSVSREKKERFSLILESASTNQTSMYLCASRQGPSTDTQYFGPGTRLTVL.

The rearrangement links TRBV2 to TRBJ1-2, with TRBD1 matching 7 bases. This CDR3 contains 18 residues. The trim removed 6 bases at V and 5 bases at J, leaving 21 bases unmatched. Germline V gene data show CDR1 as SNHLY and CDR2 as FYNNEI. CDR3 sequence: CASRGGYRGVPGPYGYTF. In DNA, the CDR3 is TGTGCCAGCAGGGGGGGATACAGGGGCGTCCCGGGTCCTTATGGCTACACCTTC.

A single count supports this clone. The chain employs TRBV11-3 and TRBJ1-1; D remains unclear. The CDR3 consists of 13 residues. The germline gives CDR1 SGHNT, CDR2 YENEEA. With 1 base removed from V and 1 base from J, the gap between germline ends came to 4 bases. This chain's CDR3 is CASSLGRNTEAFF. The CDR3, as DNA: TGTGCCAGCAGCTTAGGGAGGAACACTGAAGCTTTCTTT.